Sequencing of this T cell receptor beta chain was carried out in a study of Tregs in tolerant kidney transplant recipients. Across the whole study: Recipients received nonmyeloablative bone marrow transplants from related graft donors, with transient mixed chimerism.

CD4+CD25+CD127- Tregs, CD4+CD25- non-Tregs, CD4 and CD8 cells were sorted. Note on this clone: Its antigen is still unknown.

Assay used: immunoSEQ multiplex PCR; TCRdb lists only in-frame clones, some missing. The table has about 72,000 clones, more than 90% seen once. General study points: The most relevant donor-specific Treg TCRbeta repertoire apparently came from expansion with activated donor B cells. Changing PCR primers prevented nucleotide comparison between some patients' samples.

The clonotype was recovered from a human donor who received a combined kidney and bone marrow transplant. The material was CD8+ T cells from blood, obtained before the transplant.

The CDR3 DNA follows: TGCGCCAGCAGCTTGGCCGACAGGGACCCCGTGGAGCAGTACTTC. It translates to CASSLADRDPVEQYF. The genes are TRBV5-1 and TRBJ2-7; 7 bases fit TRBD1. The CDR3 is 15 amino acids. V lost 0 bases to trimming and J lost 7 bases; unmatched junction nucleotides: 10. Looked up from germline, CDR1 is SGHRS and CDR2 is YFSETQ. The full variable domain, its missing parts supplied by reference TRBV5-1 and TRBJ2-7, is KAGVTQTPRYLIKTRGQQVTLSCSPISGHRSVSWYQQTPGQGLQFLFEYFSETQRNKGNFPGRFSGRQFSNSRSEMNVSTLELGDSALYLCASSLADRDPVEQYFGPGTRLTVT.